The following is a T cell receptor (beta chain) sequence with its context. Only in-frame clones appear in the TCRdb table, and some are missing; sequencing was by immunoSEQ multiplex PCR. Among 200,000 to 250,000 clones listed, approximately 88% were seen once. The data derive from a study of blood T cell repertoires in COVID-19. Study details: The study drew acute and convalescent COVID-19 samples from the United States, Italy and Spain. The cDNA or gDNA used as material had been derived from T cells, B-cell-depleted T cells, or PBMCs.

The CDR3 length is 14 residues. Germline CDR1 is SQVTM and CDR2 is ANQGSEA. With V trimmed by 6 bases and J by 6 bases, 12 bases remained unmatched. All enrollees were roughly 18 to 95 years old and from around 25 US areas. The TCR sequence derives from a man aged 18 to 29 with acute COVID-19. This sequence joins TRBV29-1 and TRBJ2-3; TRBD1 aligns across 7 bases. The source material was PBMCs or T cells enriched from blood (not recorded which). CDR3 bases: TGCAGCGTCGTCGGACAGGACAATACGGATACGCAGTATTTT. It codes for CSVVGQDNTDTQYF.